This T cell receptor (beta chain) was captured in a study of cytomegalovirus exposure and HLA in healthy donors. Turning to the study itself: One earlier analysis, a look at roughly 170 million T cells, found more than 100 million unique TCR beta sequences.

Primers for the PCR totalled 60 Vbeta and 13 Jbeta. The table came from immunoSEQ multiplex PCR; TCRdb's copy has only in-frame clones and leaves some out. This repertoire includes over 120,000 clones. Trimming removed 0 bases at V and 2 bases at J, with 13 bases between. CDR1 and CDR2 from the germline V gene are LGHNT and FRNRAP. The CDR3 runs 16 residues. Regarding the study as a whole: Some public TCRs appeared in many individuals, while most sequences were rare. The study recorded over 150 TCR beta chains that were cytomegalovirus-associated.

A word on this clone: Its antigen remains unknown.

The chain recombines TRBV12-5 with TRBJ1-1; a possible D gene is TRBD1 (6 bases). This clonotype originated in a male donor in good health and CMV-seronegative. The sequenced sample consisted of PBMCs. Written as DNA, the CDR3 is TGTGCTAGTGGTTTGGTACAGGGACCGGCCAACACTGAAGCTTTCTTT. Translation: CASGLVQGPANTEAFF.